This T cell receptor (beta chain) came from a study of CD8+CD57+ T cells in acquired aplastic anemia. Overall study context: DNA per sorted CD4+ or CD8+ sample ranged about 0.19 to 30 ug, averaging 3.2 ug.

Study-wide findings and caveats: There were roughly 28 CD8+ CDR3 sequences that occurred in both patients and controls. Patients did not significantly differ from controls in CD8+ Simpson's diversity.

The CDR3 spans 16 residues. The V segment lost 3 bases and the J segment 1 base; nucleotides outside the gene matches: 2. Per the germline V gene, CDR1 is LNHNV and CDR2 is YYDKDF (reference sequence). As for this clonotype: Its antigen is undetermined.

The template for TCR beta VDJ and CDR3 sequence profiling was genomic DNA. MiXCR, run by TCRdb on the reads, gives a single entry per CDR3 protein. The sample lists 200,000 to 250,000 distinct CDR3 sequences, 30% to 40% seen once, with roughly 1.1% in the top ten. The sequenced sample was sorted CD4+, CD8+, or CD8+CD57+ T cells (not recorded which) from PBMCs. The chain joins TRBV15 to TRBJ2-3, with 12 positions matching TRBD2. This sequence originates from a human donor in good health, serving as a control. The CDR3 DNA follows: TGTGCCACCAGCAGTGGACTAGCGGGACGCACAGATACGCAGTATTTT. This encodes CATSSGLAGRTDTQYF. Variable domain in full (rest from reference TRBV15 and TRBJ2-3): DAMVIQNPRYQVTQFGKPVTLSCSQTLNHNVMYWYQQKSSQAPKLLFHYYDKDFNNEADTPDNFQSRRPNTSFCFLDIRSPGLGDTAMYLCATSSGLAGRTDTQYFGPGTRLTVL.